This is a list of T cell receptor beta chains from one sample in a study of blood T cell repertoires in COVID-19. Using immunoSEQ multiplex PCR, the repertoire was profiled, and TCRdb retains in-frame clones only, with some absent. The sample has about 220,000 clones, 60% to 85% seen once. The specimen sequenced was peripheral blood. All receptors come from a woman between 65 and 79 years old with acute or convalescent COVID-19. The CDR3 runs from the conserved cysteine through the conserved F or W. The D gene is left open where the match is weak. Part of the rows lack a size; the others show once, few, many or a class for expanded clones.

CDR3 DNA: TGTGCCAGCAGCTTAGGGGGGTATACGGGAGAGACCCAGTACTTC
CDR3 protein: CASSLGGYTGETQYF
V gene: TRBV7-3
CDR3 length: 15
D gene: .
J gene: TRBJ2-5
clone size: .

CDR3 DNA: TGTGCCAGCAGCTTAGGGGCTTTGCCAGAAACAGATACGCAGTATTTT
CDR3 protein: CASSLGALPETDTQYF
V gene: TRBV11-2
CDR3 length: 16
D gene: .
J gene: TRBJ2-3
clone size: many

CDR3 DNA: TGTGCCAGCAGGGTAGCCGGACTATCTAGCACAGATACGCAGTATTTT
CDR3 protein: CASRVAGLSSTDTQYF
V gene: TRBV7-8
CDR3 length: 16
D gene: .
J gene: TRBJ2-3
clone size: few

CDR3 DNA: TGCGCCAGCAGCCTACAGGGTCTGGATGGCTACACCTTC
CDR3 protein: CASSLQGLDGYTF
V gene: TRBV4-1
CDR3 length: 13
D gene: .
J gene: TRBJ1-2
clone size: .

CDR3 DNA: TGTGCCATCAGTGAGGTTGGCAGCAATCAGCCCCAGCATTTT
CDR3 protein: CAISEVGSNQPQHF
V gene: TRBV10-3
CDR3 length: 14
D gene: .
J gene: TRBJ1-5
clone size: .

CDR3 DNA: TGTGCCAGCAGCTTCTCAGGGTTCTCTGGAAACACCATATATTTT
CDR3 protein: CASSFSGFSGNTIYF
V gene: TRBV9
CDR3 length: 15
D gene: .
J gene: TRBJ1-3
clone size: .

CDR3 DNA: TGTGCCAGCAGTTTAGGCGAGCAGCCCCAGCATTTT
CDR3 protein: CASSLGEQPQHF
V gene: TRBV12-3/TRBV12-4
CDR3 length: 12
D gene: .
J gene: TRBJ1-5
clone size: .

CDR3 DNA: TGTGCCACGGGACAGATTCATCTCACTGAAGCTTTCTTT
CDR3 protein: CATGQIHLTEAFF
V gene: TRBV6-5
CDR3 length: 13
D gene: TRBD1
J gene: TRBJ1-1
clone size: .

CDR3 DNA: TGCGCCAGCAGCCCGACAGGGGGCAAGTACGAGCAGTACTTC
CDR3 protein: CASSPTGGKYEQYF
V gene: TRBV5-1
CDR3 length: 14
D gene: TRBD1
J gene: TRBJ2-7
clone size: .

CDR3 DNA: TGTGCCAGCAGTACGACAGGGTCTCAGCCCCAGCATTTT
CDR3 protein: CASSTTGSQPQHF
V gene: TRBV6-5
CDR3 length: 13
D gene: TRBD1
J gene: TRBJ1-5
clone size: .

CDR3 DNA: TGTGCCAGCAGCCGGTCTGGGCTAACTAATGAAAAACTGTTTTTT
CDR3 protein: CASSRSGLTNEKLFF
V gene: TRBV7-2
CDR3 length: 15
D gene: .
J gene: TRBJ1-4
clone size: .

CDR3 DNA: TGTGCCAGCAGTGAACAGGACACAGTCACCGGGGAGCTGTTTTTT
CDR3 protein: CASSEQDTVTGELFF
V gene: TRBV2
CDR3 length: 15
D gene: .
J gene: TRBJ2-2
clone size: .

CDR3 DNA: TGTGCCGCTGGGGGACTTTTGGAGGCCACCGGGGAGCTGTTTTTT
CDR3 protein: CAAGGLLEATGELFF
V gene: TRBV19
CDR3 length: 15
D gene: .
J gene: TRBJ2-2
clone size: .

CDR3 DNA: TGTGCCAGCAGCCTACAAAGAACCGACATCAACACTGAAGCTTTCTTT
CDR3 protein: CASSLQRTDINTEAFF
V gene: TRBV14
CDR3 length: 16
D gene: .
J gene: TRBJ1-1
clone size: .

CDR3 DNA: TGTGCCAGCAGCTTCAATAGCGGGGGGCACACAGATACGCAGTATTTT
CDR3 protein: CASSFNSGGHTDTQYF
V gene: TRBV7-3
CDR3 length: 16
D gene: TRBD2
J gene: TRBJ2-3
clone size: .

CDR3 DNA: TGTGCCAGCAGCGCCTATAATAGCGGGGGCCTACAATTCCAAGAGACCCAGTACTTC
CDR3 protein: CASSAYNSGGLQFQETQYF
V gene: TRBV7-3
CDR3 length: 19
D gene: TRBD2
J gene: TRBJ2-5
clone size: .

CDR3 DNA: TGTGCCAGCGAAATATCTCGGGGCTATGGCTACACCTTC
CDR3 protein: CASEISRGYGYTF
V gene: TRBV6-5
CDR3 length: 13
D gene: .
J gene: TRBJ1-2
clone size: .

CDR3 DNA: TGTGCCAGCAGCTCGATAGTCACTAGCAATCAGCCCCAGCATTTT
CDR3 protein: CASSSIVTSNQPQHF
V gene: TRBV11-2
CDR3 length: 15
D gene: .
J gene: TRBJ1-5
clone size: .

CDR3 DNA: TGTGCCAGCAGCCACGGGAGACCCCGGACTAGTTGTAAATGCTACGAGCAGTACTTC
CDR3 protein: CASSHGRPRTSCKCYEQYF
V gene: TRBV3-1/TRBV3-2
CDR3 length: 19
D gene: TRBD2
J gene: TRBJ2-7
clone size: once

CDR3 DNA: TGTGCCAGTAGTACAAAAGCTGGGACTAGCGGGGGGGCCATAGGCAATGAGCAGTTCTTC
CDR3 protein: CASSTKAGTSGGAIGNEQFF
V gene: TRBV19
CDR3 length: 20
D gene: TRBD2
J gene: TRBJ2-1
clone size: .

CDR3 DNA: TGTGCCACCAGCGGAGCCCTCCTAGACAGTAACTCGCAGTATTTT
CDR3 protein: CATSGALLDSNSQYF
V gene: TRBV24-1
CDR3 length: 15
D gene: .
J gene: TRBJ2-3
clone size: .

CDR3 DNA: TGCGCCAGCAGCTTGGGGACAGGGGGAGATACGCAGTATTTT
CDR3 protein: CASSLGTGGDTQYF
V gene: TRBV5-1
CDR3 length: 14
D gene: TRBD1
J gene: TRBJ2-3
clone size: .

CDR3 DNA: TGTGCCAGCAGTCGAGACTACGAGCAGTACTTC
CDR3 protein: CASSRDYEQYF
V gene: TRBV2
CDR3 length: 11
D gene: .
J gene: TRBJ2-7
clone size: .

CDR3 DNA: TGTGCCAGCAGTTACGTTAGCGGGGGGGCCCTAGATGAGCAGTTCTTC
CDR3 protein: CASSYVSGGALDEQFF
V gene: TRBV27
CDR3 length: 16
D gene: TRBD2
J gene: TRBJ2-1
clone size: few

CDR3 DNA: TGTGCCAGCAGTTACCAGTTCACAGATACGCAGTATTTT
CDR3 protein: CASSYQFTDTQYF
V gene: TRBV6-5
CDR3 length: 13
D gene: .
J gene: TRBJ2-3
clone size: .

CDR3 DNA: TGTGCCAGCAGCGTACCGGGACAGGGGAATTCACCCCTCCACTTT
CDR3 protein: CASSVPGQGNSPLHF
V gene: TRBV9
CDR3 length: 15
D gene: TRBD1
J gene: TRBJ1-6
clone size: .

CDR3 DNA: TGTGCCATCAGTGGGGGAGGGATCTATGGCTACACCTTC
CDR3 protein: CAISGGGIYGYTF
V gene: TRBV10-3
CDR3 length: 13
D gene: .
J gene: TRBJ1-2
clone size: .

CDR3 DNA: TGTGCCAGCTCCCGAGGGACAGGGAAGTACGAGCAGTACTTC
CDR3 protein: CASSRGTGKYEQYF
V gene: TRBV18
CDR3 length: 14
D gene: TRBD1
J gene: TRBJ2-7
clone size: .

CDR3 DNA: TGTGCCACCAGCAGCTCACGGGACATATCCTACGAGCAGTACTTC
CDR3 protein: CATSSSRDISYEQYF
V gene: TRBV15
CDR3 length: 15
D gene: .
J gene: TRBJ2-7
clone size: .

CDR3 DNA: TGCGCCAGCAGCTTGATTGTAGGGGATAATTCACCCCTCCACTTT
CDR3 protein: CASSLIVGDNSPLHF
V gene: TRBV5-1
CDR3 length: 15
D gene: .
J gene: TRBJ1-6
clone size: .

CDR3 DNA: TGTGCCAGCAGCCAATTCCAGGGAAACTCCTACGAGCAGTACTTC
CDR3 protein: CASSQFQGNSYEQYF
V gene: TRBV11-2
CDR3 length: 15
D gene: .
J gene: TRBJ2-7
clone size: .

CDR3 DNA: TGTGCCCGCCCCCCTCGGGGAGCCAAAAACATTCAGTACTTC
CDR3 protein: CARPPRGAKNIQYF
V gene: TRBV7-6
CDR3 length: 14
D gene: .
J gene: TRBJ2-4
clone size: .

CDR3 DNA: TGTGCCACCCGCGCCGGGACAGGGCTCCTCACCGGGGAGCTGTTTTTT
CDR3 protein: CATRAGTGLLTGELFF
V gene: TRBV24-1
CDR3 length: 16
D gene: TRBD1
J gene: TRBJ2-2
clone size: .

CDR3 DNA: TGTGCCAGCAGCCAAACAGGGTTCTCTGGAAACACCATATATTTT
CDR3 protein: CASSQTGFSGNTIYF
V gene: TRBV6-2/TRBV6-3
CDR3 length: 15
D gene: .
J gene: TRBJ1-3
clone size: .

CDR3 DNA: TGCGCCAGCAGCCAAGCTGGGACAGGGGCTTATGGCTACACCTTC
CDR3 protein: CASSQAGTGAYGYTF
V gene: TRBV4-1
CDR3 length: 15
D gene: TRBD1
J gene: TRBJ1-2
clone size: .

CDR3 DNA: TGTGCCAGCTCACTCCGAGGACTAGATGGCATTCAGTACTTC
CDR3 protein: CASSLRGLDGIQYF
V gene: TRBV18
CDR3 length: 14
D gene: TRBD2
J gene: TRBJ2-4
clone size: .

CDR3 DNA: TGTGCCAGCAGCTTCCGTCGCGACGAGCAGTACTTC
CDR3 protein: CASSFRRDEQYF
V gene: TRBV7-2
CDR3 length: 12
D gene: .
J gene: TRBJ2-7
clone size: .

CDR3 DNA: TGCGCCAGCTGGGGACTAGCGGGGGGAAGCACAGATACGCAGTATTTT
CDR3 protein: CASWGLAGGSTDTQYF
V gene: TRBV5-1
CDR3 length: 16
D gene: TRBD2
J gene: TRBJ2-3
clone size: .

CDR3 DNA: TGTGCCAGCTTATTTACTGGGACAGGGTCTGGGACTGAAGCTTTCTTT
CDR3 protein: CASLFTGTGSGTEAFF
V gene: TRBV2
CDR3 length: 16
D gene: TRBD1
J gene: TRBJ1-1
clone size: .

CDR3 DNA: TGTGCCAGCTCACCACCGGGCAGCTGGAACACTGAAGCTTTCTTT
CDR3 protein: CASSPPGSWNTEAFF
V gene: TRBV18
CDR3 length: 15
D gene: .
J gene: TRBJ1-1
clone size: .

CDR3 DNA: TGTGCCACCACCCTACAGGATCAAGGAGCAACTAATGAAAAACTGTTTTTT
CDR3 protein: CATTLQDQGATNEKLFF
V gene: TRBV24-1
CDR3 length: 17
D gene: .
J gene: TRBJ1-4
clone size: .

CDR3 DNA: TGTGCCAGCAGCTTAGAGCGGGGGGGTTTCGCGAACACCGGGGAGCTGTTTTTT
CDR3 protein: CASSLERGGFANTGELFF
V gene: TRBV7-8
CDR3 length: 18
D gene: TRBD2
J gene: TRBJ2-2
clone size: once

CDR3 DNA: TGTGCCAGCACCGCGGGGTCAAATGAGCAGTTCTTC
CDR3 protein: CASTAGSNEQFF
V gene: TRBV2
CDR3 length: 12
D gene: .
J gene: TRBJ2-1
clone size: .

CDR3 DNA: TGTGCCATCAAGACAGAAACCGGGGCCAACGTCCTGACTTTC
CDR3 protein: CAIKTETGANVLTF
V gene: TRBV10-3
CDR3 length: 14
D gene: .
J gene: TRBJ2-6
clone size: .

CDR3 DNA: TGTGCCAGCAGGGCACAAACAGGGGGCACCTACAATGAGCAGTTCTTC
CDR3 protein: CASRAQTGGTYNEQFF
V gene: TRBV6-6
CDR3 length: 16
D gene: TRBD1
J gene: TRBJ2-1
clone size: .

CDR3 DNA: TGTGCCACCCGGACATACAACTATGGCTACACCTTC
CDR3 protein: CATRTYNYGYTF
V gene: TRBV6-5
CDR3 length: 12
D gene: .
J gene: TRBJ1-2
clone size: .

CDR3 DNA: TGTGCCACCAGTGATCGGACTAGCGGGGGGGCCTTTGACACCGGGGAGCTGTTTTTT
CDR3 protein: CATSDRTSGGAFDTGELFF
V gene: TRBV24-1
CDR3 length: 19
D gene: TRBD2
J gene: TRBJ2-2
clone size: once

CDR3 DNA: TGTGCCAGCAGCTCGACAGGGGCCCCCTCCAACAATGAGCAGTTCTTC
CDR3 protein: CASSSTGAPSNNEQFF
V gene: TRBV7-9
CDR3 length: 16
D gene: TRBD1
J gene: TRBJ2-1
clone size: once

CDR3 DNA: TGTGCCAGCAGCCCGCCTGGACAAAATAGTGCCAAGTTCTTC
CDR3 protein: CASSPPGQNSAKFF
V gene: TRBV7-3
CDR3 length: 14
D gene: .
J gene: TRBJ2-1
clone size: few

CDR3 DNA: TGTGCCAGCAGCTTACTGGGACAGGGGGTTTACAATGAGCAGTTCTTC
CDR3 protein: CASSLLGQGVYNEQFF
V gene: TRBV7-9
CDR3 length: 16
D gene: TRBD1
J gene: TRBJ2-1
clone size: .

CDR3 DNA: TGTGCCAGCAGCTTGACTAGCGGAATCACAGATACGCAGTATTTT
CDR3 protein: CASSLTSGITDTQYF
V gene: TRBV5-6
CDR3 length: 15
D gene: TRBD2
J gene: TRBJ2-3
clone size: .

CDR3 DNA: TGCGCCAGCAGCCAAGAGGGCTACCTTGAAGCTTTCTTT
CDR3 protein: CASSQEGYLEAFF
V gene: TRBV4-3
CDR3 length: 13
D gene: .
J gene: TRBJ1-1
clone size: once